What follows describes a single TCR beta chain. This sample was included in a study of OX40 agonist ivuxolimab in advanced cancers. Trimming removed 5 bases from V and 3 bases from J; junction bases left unmatched: 7. Germline V gene lookup returns CDR1 LNHDA and CDR2 SQIVND (reference sequence). This CDR3 has 15 amino acids. Clones were read by immunoSEQ multiplex PCR, and TCRdb kept only the in-frame ones, dropping some. The table has about 71,000 clones, 91% seen once. The specimen comprised CD4+ or CD8+ T cells sorted from blood, sampled in a trial of the OX40 agonist ivuxolimab. This chain connects TRBV19 to TRBJ2-7, with 10 positions matching TRBD2. The TCR comes from an adult with an advanced solid tumor such as melanoma, head and neck, liver or kidney cancer. The CDR3 is CASSLLAGAIYEQYF. CDR3 DNA: TGTGCCAGTAGTCTGCTAGCGGGAGCGATCTACGAGCAGTACTTC.